The 22 T cell receptor beta chains listed next were all sequenced from one sample in a study of CD8 T cells in Susac syndrome. RNA was extracted with the RNeasy kit, and a quantity of about 0.45 to 1 ug was reverse transcribed using random hexamers. Using its own MiXCR run on the immunoSEQ multiplex PCR reads, TCRdb lists one record per CDR3 protein. The data hold around 280,000 distinct CDR3 sequences, with around 92% observed a single time. Sequences were obtained from CD4+ T cells from PBMCs. These receptors all stem from a human donor with multiple sclerosis.

The rearrangement joins TRBV6-5 to TRBJ1-3; no reliable D call. Trimming shortened V by 6 bases and J by 0 bases, and 12 bases separated the two germline ends. This CDR3 is built from 15 residues. Germline V lookup: CDR1 MNHEY, CDR2 SVGAGI. Here the CDR3 reads CASRRTVLSGNTIYF. CDR3 bases: TGTGCCAGCAGACGGACGGTCCTCTCTGGAAACACCATATATTTT.

V and J are TRBV3-1 and TRBJ1-5; D is uncertain. Trimming removed 0 bases from V and 9 bases from J, with 9 bases in between. From germline, CDR1 is LGHDT and CDR2 YNNKEL (reference sequence). The CDR3 contains 13 residues. The chain's CDR3 is CASSQEFQRPQHF. The CDR3 region has the DNA TGTGCCAGCAGCCAAGAATTTCAGAGGCCCCAGCATTTT.

The chain carries TRBV12-5 and TRBJ2-2, with TRBD2 matching over 7 bases. Germline assignment: CDR1 LGHNT and CDR2 FRNRAP. The CDR3 length is 11 residues. The CDR3 here is CDSGNYGELFF. The CDR3, as DNA: TGTGACAGCGGGAACTACGGGGAGCTGTTTTTT. The full variable domain, with the rest looked up from reference TRBV12-5 and TRBJ2-2, is DARVTQTPRHKVTEMGQEVTMRCQPILGHNTVFWYRQTMMQGLELLAYFRNRAPLDDSGMPKDRFSAEMPDATLATLKIQPSEPRDSAVYFCDSGNYGELFFGEGSRLTVL.

This clonotype appeared a single time. The chain couples TRBV6-1 to TRBJ2-3; 11 nucleotides line up with TRBD2. The CDR3 sequence is 17 residues long. Germline CDR1 MNHNS, CDR2 SASEGT. Germline trimming cut 6 bases from V and 2 bases from J; bases unmatched to any gene: 10. CDR3 bases: TGTGCCAGCAGCAAGATACAACTAGCGGGAGCCACAGATACGCAGTATTTT. Amino acid sequence: CASSKIQLAGATDTQYF.

The chain has TRBV7-6 and TRBJ1-1; TRBD1 might be the D (6 bases). Germline V CDR1 and CDR2: SGHVS, FNYEAQ. CDR3 length: 13 amino acids. Trimming shortened V by 3 bases and J by 5 bases, and 10 bases separated the two germline ends. The CDR3 nucleotides read TGTGCCAGCAGCTTGGTACAGGGAACTGAAGCTTTCTTT. The encoded protein is CASSLVQGTEAFF.

The rearrangement uses TRBV20-1 and TRBJ1-1; the D is unclear. V was cut by 3 bases and J by 7 bases, with 9 bases left in between. Germline V gene data show CDR1 as DFQATT and CDR2 as SNEGSKA (reference sequence). The length of the CDR3 is 11 residues. The CDR3 DNA is TGCAGTGCTAGGTGGGAAATTGAAGCTTTCTTT. It yields the protein CSARWEIEAFF.

The V and J genes are TRBV30 and TRBJ2-2; D uncertain. The CDR3 consists of 12 residues. In germline, CDR1 is GTSNPN, CDR2 SVGIG (reference sequence). V was cut by 2 bases and J by 4 bases, with 5 bases left in between. The CDR3 DNA sequence: TGTGCCTGGAGTCAGAGCACCGGGGAGCTGTTTTTT. This encodes CAWSQSTGELFF. Complete variable domain (other parts from reference TRBV30 and TRBJ2-2): SQTIHQWPATLVQPVGSPLSLECTVEGTSNPNLYWYRQAAGRGLQLLFYSVGIGQISSEVPQNLSASRPQDRQFILSSKKLLLSDSGFYLCAWSQSTGELFFGEGSRLTVL.

V usage is TRBV7-3 and J usage is TRBJ2-7, with D uncertain. V gave up 2 bases and J gave up 4 bases, with 9 bases separating them. CDR3 size: 13 residues. Per germline, CDR1 SGHTA and CDR2 FQGTGA. The CDR3: CASSLAMGYEQYF. The CDR3 DNA sequence: TGTGCCAGCAGCTTAGCGATGGGATACGAGCAGTACTTC.

This clonotype is a singleton in its sample. The chain couples TRBV7-8 to TRBJ2-2; 7 bases match TRBD2. Trimming took 8 bases from V and 0 from J; bases not matched to a gene: 9. The germline gives CDR1 SGHVS, CDR2 FQNEAQ. This CDR3 has 16 residues. The CDR3 region has the DNA TGTGCCAGCGGCCAATCCCTAGCGGCGAACACCGGGGAGCTGTTTTTT. Translated, it gives CASGQSLAANTGELFF. The full variable domain, its missing parts supplied by reference TRBV7-8 and TRBJ2-2, is GAGVSQSPRYKVAKRGQDVALRCDPISGHVSLFWYQQALGQGPEFLTYFQNEAQLDKSGLPSDRFFAERPEGSVSTLKIQRTQQEDSAVYLCASGQSLAANTGELFFGEGSRLTVL.

This chain links TRBV12-3 or TRBV12-4 with TRBJ2-7; 9 nucleotides match TRBD1. This CDR3 spans 14 amino acids. Unmatched junction bases numbered 5, after V lost 4 bases and J lost 4 bases. CDR3 sequence: CASSWDRALYEQYF. CDR3 coding DNA: TGTGCCAGCAGTTGGGACAGGGCACTTTACGAGCAGTACTTC.

The rearrangement joins TRBV7-9 to TRBJ2-6; D unclear. Germline-derived CDR1 and CDR2 are SEHNR and FQNEAQ (reference sequence). The CDR3 sequence is 17 residues long. V was cut by 1 base and J by 4 bases, with 14 bases left in between. The CDR3 bases are TGTGCCAGCAGCTTAGTCGTCTCGGGTCGCGGGGCCAACGTCCTGACTTTC. Translating gives CASSLVVSGRGANVLTF.

The gene calls are TRBV20-1 and TRBJ2-5; possible D gene TRBD2, 6 bases. This CDR3 region has 15 residues. CDR1 DFQATT and CDR2 SNEGSKA come from the germline V gene (reference sequence). Trimming left V 6 bases short and J 0 bases short, with 17 bases between. CDR3: CSALGWREDQETQYF. The CDR3 nucleotides read TGCAGTGCCTTAGGGTGGAGGGAGGACCAAGAGACCCAGTACTTC.

The chain uses TRBV18 and TRBJ2-7; no firm D call. This CDR3 is built from 14 residues. The ends were cut back, 0 bases at V and 1 base at J, with 7 bases in the middle. CDR1 is KGHSH and CDR2 is LQKENI in the germline V gene. The CDR3 coding sequence is TGTGCCAGCTCACCACCGATTGGTTCCTACGAGCAGTACTTC. Its protein product is CASSPPIGSYEQYF.

The CDR3 coding sequence is TGTGCCAGCAGTGGTACAGGAATAGGTGGCTACACCTTC. As protein: CASSGTGIGGYTF. The rearrangement joins TRBV2 to TRBJ1-2; TRBD1 is a possible D gene (5 bases). V lost 4 bases and J 7 bases, leaving 13 bases between the germline ends. This CDR3 contains 13 residues. The germline V gene encodes CDR1 SNHLY and CDR2 FYNNEI.

The chain's CDR3 is CASILFGTGVIYEQYF. The CDR3 DNA is TGTGCCAGCATCCTATTCGGGACAGGGGTTATCTACGAGCAGTACTTC. This chain connects TRBV5-6 to TRBJ2-7, with 10 bases aligning to TRBD1. Germline loops: CDR1 SGHDT, CDR2 YYEEEE. This CDR3 has 16 residues. Trimming cost V 6 bases and J 3 bases; bases outside gene matches: 12.

V and J are TRBV2 and TRBJ2-2; no firm D call. This CDR3 is 13 amino acids long. Germline V gives CDR1 SNHLY, CDR2 FYNNEI. Trimming stripped 7 bases from V and 2 bases from J, with 8 bases between. As DNA, the CDR3 is TGTGCCAGCAAACAACAAAACACCGGGGAGCTGTTTTTT. Translation: CASKQQNTGELFF.

The table lists this clonotype with a count of one. This chain connects TRBV5-4 to TRBJ1-2, with 8 bases lining up with TRBD1. Germline CDR1 is SGHNT and CDR2 is YYREEE (reference sequence). With V trimmed by 3 bases and J by 7 bases, 5 bases remained unmatched. The CDR3 is 13 residues long. Here the CDR3 reads CASSSPGQGGYTF. CDR3 bases: TGTGCCAGCAGCTCCCCTGGACAGGGTGGCTACACCTTC.

This chain uses TRBV12-3 or TRBV12-4 with TRBJ2-5, with D possibly TRBD1 on 5 matching bases. The CDR3 loop spans 13 amino acids. V was trimmed by 5 bases and J by 4 bases, leaving 11 bases between them. The CDR3 loop reads CASSDSAAETQYF. In DNA form, the CDR3 reads TGTGCCAGCAGTGACAGTGCCGCAGAGACCCAGTACTTC.

V usage is TRBV11-2 and J usage is TRBJ2-1; TRBD1 matches 7 bases. The junction had 11 bases not matched to a gene; V was cut back by 5 bases and J by 4 bases. Per the germline V gene, CDR1 is SGHAT and CDR2 is FQNNGV. This CDR3 has 16 amino acids. CDR3 in amino acids: CASSPGTVGRYNEQFF. CDR3 nucleotides: TGTGCCAGCAGCCCCGGGACAGTTGGGCGTTACAATGAGCAGTTCTTC.

The chain employs TRBV20-1 and TRBJ2-3, with 9 bases fitting TRBD2. J gave up 5 bases and V 1 base, and 7 bases lay outside the gene matches. The germline CDR1 and CDR2 sequences are DFQATT and SNEGSKA (reference sequence). The CDR3 is made up of 15 amino acids. The CDR3 loop reads CSARASPSGVDTQYF. The CDR3 nucleotides are TGCAGTGCTAGAGCCAGTCCTAGCGGGGTAGATACGCAGTATTTT.

The J gene is TRBJ2-5, the V gene TRBV30; D gene uncertain. Germline assignment: CDR1 GTSNPN and CDR2 SVGIG (reference sequence). The CDR3 consists of 14 residues. V lost 0 bases and J lost 0, with 8 bases in between. The CDR3 bases are TGTGCCTGGAGTGTATCGACATACCAAGAGACCCAGTACTTC. Protein sequence: CAWSVSTYQETQYF.

The chain uses TRBV9 and TRBJ1-2; D unresolved. CDR3 size: 12 residues. CDR1 is SGDLS, CDR2 YYNGEE, per germline. Between the trimmed V and J ends, which lost 9 bases and 1 base, there was a span of 10 bases. CDR3 nucleotide sequence: TGTGCCATCCCGCGACGTAACTATGGCTACACCTTC. It encodes CAIPRRNYGYTF.